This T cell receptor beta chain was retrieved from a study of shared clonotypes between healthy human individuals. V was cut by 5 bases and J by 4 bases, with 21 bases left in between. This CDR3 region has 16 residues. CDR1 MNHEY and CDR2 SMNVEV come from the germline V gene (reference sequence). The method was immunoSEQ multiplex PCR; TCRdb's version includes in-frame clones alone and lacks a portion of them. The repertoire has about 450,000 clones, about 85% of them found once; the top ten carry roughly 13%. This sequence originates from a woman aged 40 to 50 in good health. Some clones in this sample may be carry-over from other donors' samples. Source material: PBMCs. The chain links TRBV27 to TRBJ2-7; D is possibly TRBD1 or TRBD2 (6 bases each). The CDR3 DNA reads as TGTGCCAGCAGTCCAGGAGGGGGGAGAACACTTTACGAGCAGTACTTC. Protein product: CASSPGGGRTLYEQYF.